This is a list of T cell receptor beta chains from one sample in a study of CD8 T cells in Susac syndrome. TCRdb called the immunoSEQ multiplex PCR reads again in MiXCR, with one record for every CDR3 protein. The table records a few hundred thousand distinct CDR3 sequences, 95% of them present only once. Sample: CD4+ T cells from PBMCs. These receptors were collected from a human donor with multiple sclerosis. Each CDR3 is given with its conserved first and last residue. Only some rows state a clone size, as once, few, many or a class for expanded clones.

abundance	v_gene	j_gene	CDR3aa
.	TRBV2	TRBJ1-4	CASRASPATNEKLFF
.	TRBV20-1	TRBJ1-3	CSAIRTSGNTIYF
.	TRBV29-1	TRBJ2-7	CSVGSGPNPYEQYF
.	TRBV20-1	TRBJ2-7	CSASAKTGLVRSEQYF
.	TRBV30	TRBJ1-1	CAVAPISDEAFF
.	TRBV10-3	TRBJ2-1	CAISEAGLSNEQFF
.	TRBV10-3	TRBJ2-7	CAISATGNEQYF
.	TRBV6-6	TRBJ1-1	CASSRGGWDTEAFF
.	TRBV7-2	TRBJ1-5	CASSPQSQGPGPQHF
.	TRBV15	TRBJ2-1	CATSRVAGQGVRRIF
.	TRBV29-1	TRBJ2-7	CSVEASPGAYEQYF
.	TRBV29-1	TRBJ2-3	CSAAVGQTDTQYF
.	TRBV6-2/TRBV6-3	TRBJ2-7	CASSYGGGVPYEQYF
few	TRBV4-3	TRBJ2-7	CASSQAFGEQYF
.	TRBV20-1	TRBJ1-2	CSGDYGYTF
.	TRBV27	TRBJ2-5	CASSGNRGWGETQYF
.	TRBV29-1	TRBJ2-7	CSVEVQGFPYEQYF
once	TRBV27	TRBJ2-7	CASTSNSLEQYF
.	TRBV7-9	TRBJ2-2	CASSPDRSGRFTGELFF
.	TRBV5-1	TRBJ2-1	CASTNLVGAGEQFF